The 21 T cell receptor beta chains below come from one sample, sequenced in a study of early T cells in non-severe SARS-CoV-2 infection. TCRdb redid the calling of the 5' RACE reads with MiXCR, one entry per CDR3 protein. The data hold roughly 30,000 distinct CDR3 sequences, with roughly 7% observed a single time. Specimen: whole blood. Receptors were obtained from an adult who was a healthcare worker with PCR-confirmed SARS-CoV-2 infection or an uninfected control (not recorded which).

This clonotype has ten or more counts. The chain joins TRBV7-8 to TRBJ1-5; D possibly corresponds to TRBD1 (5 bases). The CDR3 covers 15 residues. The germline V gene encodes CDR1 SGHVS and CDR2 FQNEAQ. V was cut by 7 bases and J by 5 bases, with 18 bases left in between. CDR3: CASTFDSSRDQPQHF. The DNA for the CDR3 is TGTGCCAGCACCTTCGACAGTTCTCGGGATCAGCCCCAGCATTTT.

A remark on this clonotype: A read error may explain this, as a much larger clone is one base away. CDR3 region: CASSVRQETQYF. The CDR3 coding sequence is TGTGCCAGCAGTGTCCGACAGGAGACCCAGTACTTC. The chain has TRBV27 and TRBJ2-5; D is possibly TRBD1 (5 bases). This CDR3 has 12 residues. V lost 5 bases to trimming and J lost 5 bases, with 9 bases between them. Looked up from germline, CDR1 is MNHEY and CDR2 is SMNVEV (reference sequence).

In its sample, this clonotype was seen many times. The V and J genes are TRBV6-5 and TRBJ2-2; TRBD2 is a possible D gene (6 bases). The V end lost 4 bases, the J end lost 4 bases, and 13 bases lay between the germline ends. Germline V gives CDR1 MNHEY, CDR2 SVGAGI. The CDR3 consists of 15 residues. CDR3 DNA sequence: TGTGCCAGCAGTTTACCGGGAGTCCCCACCGGGGAGCTGTTTTTT. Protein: CASSLPGVPTGELFF.

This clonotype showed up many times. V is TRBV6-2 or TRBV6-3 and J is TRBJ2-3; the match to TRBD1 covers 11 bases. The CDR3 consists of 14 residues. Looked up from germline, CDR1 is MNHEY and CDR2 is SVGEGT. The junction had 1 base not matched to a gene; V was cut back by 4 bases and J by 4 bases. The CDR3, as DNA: TGTGCCAGCAGTTGGACAGGGGGCGCAGATACGCAGTATTTT. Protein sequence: CASSWTGGADTQYF.

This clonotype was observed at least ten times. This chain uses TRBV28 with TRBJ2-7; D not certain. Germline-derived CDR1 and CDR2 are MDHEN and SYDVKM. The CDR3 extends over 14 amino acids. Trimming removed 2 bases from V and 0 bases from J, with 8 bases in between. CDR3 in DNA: TGTGCCAGCAGTTTAAGTGACATCTCCTACGAGCAGTACTTC. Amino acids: CASSLSDISYEQYF.

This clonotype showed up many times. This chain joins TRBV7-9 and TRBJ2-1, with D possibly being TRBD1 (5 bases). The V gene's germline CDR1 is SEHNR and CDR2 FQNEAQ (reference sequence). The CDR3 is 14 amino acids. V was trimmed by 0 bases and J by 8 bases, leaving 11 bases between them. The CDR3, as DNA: TGTGCCAGCAGCTTAGCGCAGGGATCGTATGAGCAGTTCTTC. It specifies CASSLAQGSYEQFF.

The CDR3 region is CASSREREIGTDTQYF. CDR3 coding DNA: TGTGCCAGCAGCCGGGAGCGGGAGATTGGCACAGATACGCAGTATTTT. This rearrangement joins TRBV6-1 to TRBJ2-3; 8 nucleotides agree with TRBD2. The length of the CDR3 is 16 residues. Germline V gene lookup returns CDR1 MNHNS and CDR2 SASEGT. V lost 6 bases, J lost 1 base, and 9 bases stayed unmatched.

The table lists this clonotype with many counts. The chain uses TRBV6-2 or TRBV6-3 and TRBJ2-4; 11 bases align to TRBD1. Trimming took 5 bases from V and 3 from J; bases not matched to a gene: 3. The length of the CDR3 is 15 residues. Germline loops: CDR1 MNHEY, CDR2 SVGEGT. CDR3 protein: CASSVGTGGKNIQYF. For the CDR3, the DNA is TGTGCCAGCAGTGTGGGGACAGGGGGCAAAAACATTCAGTACTTC.

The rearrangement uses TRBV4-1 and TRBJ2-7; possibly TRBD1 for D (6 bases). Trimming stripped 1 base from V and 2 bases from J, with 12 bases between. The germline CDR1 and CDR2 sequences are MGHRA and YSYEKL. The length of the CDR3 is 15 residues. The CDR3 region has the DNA TGCGCCAGCAGCCAAGTGAGACAGGCCACCTACGAGCAGTACTTC. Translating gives CASSQVRQATYEQYF.

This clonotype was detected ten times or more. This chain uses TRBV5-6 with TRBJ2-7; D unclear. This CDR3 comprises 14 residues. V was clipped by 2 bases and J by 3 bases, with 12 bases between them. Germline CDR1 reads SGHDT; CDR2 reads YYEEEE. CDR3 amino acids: CASSFAAGFYEQYF. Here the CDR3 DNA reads TGTGCCAGCAGCTTCGCAGCCGGGTTCTACGAGCAGTACTTC.

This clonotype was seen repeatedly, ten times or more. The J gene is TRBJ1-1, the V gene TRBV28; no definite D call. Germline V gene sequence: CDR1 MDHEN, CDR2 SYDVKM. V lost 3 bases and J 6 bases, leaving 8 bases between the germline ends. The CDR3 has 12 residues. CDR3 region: CASSFRAAEAFF. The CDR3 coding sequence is TGTGCCAGCAGTTTTCGTGCAGCTGAAGCTTTCTTT.

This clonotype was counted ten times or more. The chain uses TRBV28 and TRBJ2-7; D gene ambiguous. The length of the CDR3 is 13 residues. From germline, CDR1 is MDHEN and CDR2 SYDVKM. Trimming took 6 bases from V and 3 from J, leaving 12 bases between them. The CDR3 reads CASREGPLYEQYF. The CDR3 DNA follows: TGTGCCAGCAGGGAAGGACCGCTCTACGAGCAGTACTTC.

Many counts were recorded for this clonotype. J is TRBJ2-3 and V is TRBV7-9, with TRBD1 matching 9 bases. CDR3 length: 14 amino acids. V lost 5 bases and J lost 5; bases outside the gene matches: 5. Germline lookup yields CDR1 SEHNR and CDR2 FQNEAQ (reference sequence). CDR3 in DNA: TGTGCCAGCAGCATACAGGGGGCTTTAGATACGCAGTATTTT. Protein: CASSIQGALDTQYF.

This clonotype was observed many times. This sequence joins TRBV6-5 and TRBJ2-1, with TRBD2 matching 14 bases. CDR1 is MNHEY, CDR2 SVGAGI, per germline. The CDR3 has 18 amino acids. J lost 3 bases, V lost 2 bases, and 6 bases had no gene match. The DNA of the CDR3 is TGTGCCAGCAGTTACGCGACTAGCGGGAGGGCCGTCTACAATGAGCAGTTCTTC. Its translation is CASSYATSGRAVYNEQFF.

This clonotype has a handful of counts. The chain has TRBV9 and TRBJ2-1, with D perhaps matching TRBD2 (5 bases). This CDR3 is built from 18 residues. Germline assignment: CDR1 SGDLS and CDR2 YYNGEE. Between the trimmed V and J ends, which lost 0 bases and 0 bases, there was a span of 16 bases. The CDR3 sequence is CASSVGGRAGSSYNEQFF. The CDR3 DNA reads TGTGCCAGCAGCGTAGGAGGACGGGCGGGCAGCTCCTACAATGAGCAGTTCTTC.

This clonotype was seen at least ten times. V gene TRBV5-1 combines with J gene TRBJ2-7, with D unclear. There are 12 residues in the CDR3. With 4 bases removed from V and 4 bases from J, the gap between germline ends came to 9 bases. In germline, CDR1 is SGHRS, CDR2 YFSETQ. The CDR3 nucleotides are TGCGCCAGCAGCCCAGAGAATTACGAGCAGTACTTC. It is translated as CASSPENYEQYF.

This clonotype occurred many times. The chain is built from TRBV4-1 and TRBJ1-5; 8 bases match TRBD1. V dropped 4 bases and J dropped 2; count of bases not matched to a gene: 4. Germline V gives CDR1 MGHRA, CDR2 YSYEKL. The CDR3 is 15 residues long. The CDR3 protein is CASSPQQGGNQPQHF. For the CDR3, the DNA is TGCGCCAGCAGCCCACAACAGGGGGGCAATCAGCCCCAGCATTTT.

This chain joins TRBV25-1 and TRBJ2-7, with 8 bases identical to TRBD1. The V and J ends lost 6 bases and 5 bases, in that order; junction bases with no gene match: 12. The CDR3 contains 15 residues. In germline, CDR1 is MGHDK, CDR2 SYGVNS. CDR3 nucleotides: TGTGCCAGCAGAACCGGGACAGGAGACTTCAACGAGCAGTACTTC. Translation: CASRTGTGDFNEQYF.

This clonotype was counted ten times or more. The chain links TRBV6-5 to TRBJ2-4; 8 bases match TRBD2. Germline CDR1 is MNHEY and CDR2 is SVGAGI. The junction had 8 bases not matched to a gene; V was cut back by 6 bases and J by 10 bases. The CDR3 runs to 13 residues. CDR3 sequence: CASRTSSGPIQYF. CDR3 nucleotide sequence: TGTGCCAGCAGAACCTCTAGCGGGCCAATTCAGTACTTC.

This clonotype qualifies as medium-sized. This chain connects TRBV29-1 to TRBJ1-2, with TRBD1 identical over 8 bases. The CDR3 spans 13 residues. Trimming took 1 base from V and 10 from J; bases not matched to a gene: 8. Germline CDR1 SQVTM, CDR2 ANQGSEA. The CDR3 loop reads CSVEGTGSFDYTF. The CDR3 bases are TGCAGCGTTGAAGGGACAGGGTCTTTTGACTACACCTTC.

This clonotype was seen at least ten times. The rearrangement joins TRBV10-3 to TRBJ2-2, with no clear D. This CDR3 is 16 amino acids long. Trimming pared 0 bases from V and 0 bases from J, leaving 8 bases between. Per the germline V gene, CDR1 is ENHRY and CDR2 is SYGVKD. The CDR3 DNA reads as TGTGCCATCAGTGAGTCGGGAACAGCGAACACCGGGGAGCTGTTTTTT. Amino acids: CAISESGTANTGELFF.